This T cell receptor beta chain is drawn from a study of blood T cell repertoires in COVID-19. The CDR3 spans 15 residues. The ends were cut back, 4 bases at V and 4 bases at J, with 18 bases in the middle. The germline gives CDR1 SGHTS, CDR2 YDEGEE. Clones were read by immunoSEQ multiplex PCR, and TCRdb kept only the in-frame ones, dropping some. This table holds about 210,000 clones, around 85% found once. The TCR comes from a middle-aged man who had recovered from COVID-19. This sequence joins TRBV5-8 and TRBJ2-7; D is possibly TRBD2 (5 bases). Material for sequencing was PBMCs or T cells enriched from blood (not recorded which). The CDR3 coding sequence is TGTGCCAGCAGCGCTATCTATCCTCCGGGGTACGAGCAGTACTTC. It is translated as CASSAIYPPGYEQYF.